This T cell receptor (beta chain) came from a study of T cells expressing NK-cell markers. What made the TCR beta cDNA was 5'RACE template switching with UMIs. For each CDR3 protein, TCRdb gives one entry from its re-call of the 5' RACE reads, without DNA. Its table lists 200,000 to 300,000 distinct CDR3 sequences. The CDR3 runs 13 residues. Germline CDR1 is SQVTM and CDR2 is ANQGSEA. Sample: blood T cells: a sorted CD56 or NKG2C T cell subset, CD4+ or CD8+ T cells, or bulk PBMC T cells (not recorded which). This TCR was recovered from a woman between 18 and 69 years old in good health. The rearrangement uses TRBV29-1 and TRBJ2-5. The CDR3 here is CSVDFRTQETQYF.